The rows below give T cell receptor beta chains drawn from one sample of a study of T cell responses to AZD1222 COVID-19 vaccine. Generated by immunoSEQ multiplex PCR, the TCRdb table keeps only in-frame clones and is missing some. The data contain about 83,000 clones, approximately 90% of them singletons. Sequenced material: peripheral blood, taken on day 0 of MenACWY control vaccination. These receptors all come from an adult in good health. Both conserved end residues are part of each CDR3. A D gene is named only where the DNA matches it firmly. The listing skips clone size in some rows; elsewhere it reads once, few, many or a size class.

CDR3 DNA | CDR3 protein | clone size | J gene | V gene | D gene
TGTGCCAGCAGTGCCGAGAGCAATCAGCCCCAGCATTTT | CASSAESNQPQHF | . | TRBJ1-5 | TRBV6-4 | .
TGTGCCAGCAGCCCACCAAGGGGACTAGCATACGTTGAGCAGTTCTTC | CASSPPRGLAYVEQFF | . | TRBJ2-1 | TRBV7-2 | TRBD2
TGTGCCAGCAGTTCCGCGGAGCCTAATTCACCCCTCCACTTT | CASSSAEPNSPLHF | . | TRBJ1-6 | TRBV7-9 | .
TGTGCCAGCAGCCCCTCACCCATGAACGTATATGGCTACACCTTC | CASSPSPMNVYGYTF | . | TRBJ1-2 | TRBV28 | .
TGTGCCAGCAGCCAAGGGGTCCGGTCGGCAGGGGGTCGAGAGACCCAGTACTTC | CASSQGVRSAGGRETQYF | . | TRBJ2-5 | TRBV14 | TRBD1
TGTGCCAGCAGTTTTAATCCCACCGGGGAGCTGTTTTTT | CASSFNPTGELFF | . | TRBJ2-2 | TRBV12-3/TRBV12-4 | .
TGTGCCAGCAGCGGAGGGGGAAACACCATATATTTT | CASSGGGNTIYF | . | TRBJ1-3 | TRBV7-9 | .
TGTGCCAGCAGCCAAGAGGATACAGGGAACTATGGCTACACCTTC | CASSQEDTGNYGYTF | . | TRBJ1-2 | TRBV3-1/TRBV3-2 | .
TGTGCCTGGAGTGTACAGGGTATAGGGTCACCCCTCCACTTT | CAWSVQGIGSPLHF | . | TRBJ1-6 | TRBV30 | .
TGTGCCAGCAGCTTAGGCTACACAGATACGCAGTATTTT | CASSLGYTDTQYF | . | TRBJ2-3 | TRBV11-2 | .
TGTGCCAGCAGCTTAGGGACAGGGGGATTACGGGAGCAGTACTTC | CASSLGTGGLREQYF | . | TRBJ2-7 | TRBV7-9 | TRBD1
TGTGCCAGCAGCGTGAAGGGTCCCGCTCGAGGCTACACCTTC | CASSVKGPARGYTF | . | TRBJ1-2 | TRBV5-4 | .
TGTGCCAGCAGTGGGGACTCGAACACTGAAGCTTTCTTT | CASSGDSNTEAFF | few | TRBJ1-1 | TRBV6-2/TRBV6-3 | .
TGTGCCAGCAGTAGACCGGGACAGGGTTACGAGCAGTACTTC | CASSRPGQGYEQYF | . | TRBJ2-7 | TRBV6-2/TRBV6-3 | TRBD1
TGTGCCAGCAGCTTAGGGTTAGGAGAAGCTTTCTTT | CASSLGLGEAFF | . | TRBJ1-1 | TRBV7-9 | .
TGTGCCAGTAGTATAGAAGGGACAGCTAATCAGCCCCAGCATTTT | CASSIEGTANQPQHF | . | TRBJ1-5 | TRBV19 | TRBD1
TGTGCCAGCAGCTTGGCCTGGAGAGCGGGCCAAAACATTCAGTACTTC | CASSLAWRAGQNIQYF | . | TRBJ2-4 | TRBV5-6 | .
TGCGCCAGCAGCTTGGAAGGACTAGCGGGAGGCAAAACCGGGGAGCTGTTTTTT | CASSLEGLAGGKTGELFF | . | TRBJ2-2 | TRBV5-1 | TRBD2
TGTGCCAGCAGTCCGTACAGGGGCGCGGGGGAGCTGTTTTTT | CASSPYRGAGELFF | . | TRBJ2-2 | TRBV27 | TRBD1
TGTGCCAGCAGCCCGGACGGGAGCTCTGGAAACACCATATATTTT | CASSPDGSSGNTIYF | once | TRBJ1-3 | TRBV11-2 | .
TGTGCCAGCGGGCCTCTTGACAGGGGATGGAGCAATCAGCCCCAGCATTTT | CASGPLDRGWSNQPQHF | . | TRBJ1-5 | TRBV27 | TRBD1
TGTGCCAGCAGCTTGGTGGGTGTGGGTAGCTCCTACGAGCAGTACTTC | CASSLVGVGSSYEQYF | . | TRBJ2-7 | TRBV5-8 | .
TGTGCCAGCAGTTTTGGGCGAGGGGACGGGGGTTATAATTCACCCCTCCACTTT | CASSFGRGDGGYNSPLHF | . | TRBJ1-6 | TRBV27 | .
TGTGCCAGCAGCTTGGTATCGGGAGTAAATCAGCCCCAGCATTTT | CASSLVSGVNQPQHF | few | TRBJ1-5 | TRBV5-8 | .
TGTGCCAGCATAAAGAGGGAGGCGACCTACGAGCAGTACTTC | CASIKREATYEQYF | . | TRBJ2-7 | TRBV6-5 | .